This passage covers 4 T cell receptor beta chains from one sample sequenced in a study of response to subunit inactivated influenza vaccine. MiXCR, applied by TCRdb to the RT-PCR reads, yields one record per CDR3 protein. The sample records more than 450,000 distinct CDR3 sequences, around 11% being singletons. Another study also made use of these data, one on T cells expressing NK-cell markers. From that paper: The authors generated TCR beta cDNA through 5'RACE template switching with UMIs.

The specimen comprised PBMCs from blood, sampled on the day of vaccination. Every receptor here comes from a man in his fifties who received an inactivated influenza vaccine.

The gene calls are TRBV5-1 and TRBJ2-6; 9 bases fit TRBD1. The CDR3 is made up of 17 amino acids. Losses at the gene ends were 5 bases for V and 0 bases for J; bases not matched to a gene: 6. Germline V gene lookup returns CDR1 SGHRS and CDR2 YFSETQ. The CDR3 reads CASRRDRARSGANVLTF. Written as DNA, the CDR3 is TGCGCCAGCAGACGGGACAGGGCCCGCTCTGGGGCCAACGTCCTGACTTTC.

In its sample, this clonotype was seen a few times. V gene TRBV18 combines with J gene TRBJ2-7; 7 bases agree with TRBD2. Germline values: CDR1 KGHSH, CDR2 LQKENI. This CDR3 is built from 14 residues. V was pared by 3 bases and J by 6 bases, with 8 bases of the junction left unmatched. This CDR3 is CASSPSGALTEQYF. CDR3 nucleotide sequence: TGTGCCAGCTCACCGAGCGGGGCCCTTACCGAGCAGTACTTC. The full variable domain, with the rest looked up from reference TRBV18 and TRBJ2-7, is NAGVMQNPRHLVRRRGQEARLRCSPMKGHSHVYWYRQLPEEGLKFMVYLQKENIIDESGMPKERFSAEFPKEGPSILRIQQVVRGDSAAYFCASSPSGALTEQYFGPGTRLTVT.

This clonotype has a count of ten or more. This chain joins TRBV7-2 and TRBJ1-1, with no clear D. V lost 2 bases and J 4 bases, leaving 17 bases between the germline ends. The CDR3 consists of 16 residues. CDR1 is SGHTA and CDR2 is FQGNSA in the germline V gene. CDR3 bases: TGTGCCAGCAGCTTAACCTTCTACCGGGAGGGCACTGAAGCTTTCTTT. Translated: CASSLTFYREGTEAFF. The complete variable domain, with remaining parts taken from reference TRBV7-2 and TRBJ1-1, reads GAGVSQSPSNKVTEKGKDVELRCDPISGHTALYWYRQSLGQGLEFLIYFQGNSAPDKSGLPSDRFSAERTGGSVSTLTIQRTQQEDSAVYLCASSLTFYREGTEAFFGQGTRLTVV.

The rearrangement links TRBV19 to TRBJ1-1, with TRBD1 matching over 8 bases. V trimming: 4 bases; J trimming: 0 bases; junction bases outside the gene matches: 10. CDR1 is LNHDA and CDR2 is SQIVND in the germline V gene (reference sequence). The CDR3 runs to 17 residues. The CDR3 is CASSTRGRRLLNTEAFF. CDR3 nucleotides: TGTGCCAGTAGTACCAGGGGGCGCCGACTTCTGAACACTGAAGCTTTCTTT.